The clone carrying this T cell receptor beta chain has ten or more counts. The antigen remains undetermined. TCR beta CDR3 regions were amplified from RNA. The study used the HTBI primer set for a first-round RT-PCR of the TCR CDR3. One entry per CDR3 protein results from TCRdb running MiXCR on the multiplex PCR reads. The sample lists hundreds of thousands of distinct CDR3 sequences; 15% to 19% were seen once. These data come from a study of T cells in Graves' hyperthyroidism and ophthalmopathy. General study results and limits: From stable hyperthyroidism, ophthalmopathy was set apart by a 13 V-J model. Most thyroid clonotypes that were expanded above 0.001 also turned up in blood.

Losses at the gene ends were 6 bases for V and 9 bases for J; bases not matched to a gene: 13. CDR1 is KGHDR and CDR2 is SFDVKD in the germline V gene. The CDR3 is 16 residues long. Diagnoses were established using clinical symptoms, serum thyroxine and TRAb, thyroid ultrasound and orbital computed tomography. Sequences were obtained from blood. The receptor was derived from a woman under 30 with Graves' hyperthyroidism. This rearrangement joins TRBV24-1 to TRBJ2-1; 10 bases match TRBD2. The CDR3 sequence: CATSSPSSGGGGEQFF. For the CDR3, the DNA is TGTGCCACCAGTTCCCCCTCTAGCGGGGGCGGGGGTGAGCAGTTCTTC.